Following are 7 T cell receptor beta chains from one sample sequenced in a study of lymphopenia after photon versus proton radiotherapy. Assay: immunoSEQ multiplex PCR; the TCRdb copy retains only in-frame clones and omits some. This table has under 20,000 clones, roughly nine tenths appearing once. Sequences were derived from peripheral blood, sampled from a patient treated with photon-based radiotherapy. The receptors here all came from a woman aged 40-49 years with cholangiocarcinoma.

The rearrangement joins TRBV19 to TRBJ2-1, with a possible D match to TRBD2 (6 bases). CDR1 LNHDA and CDR2 SQIVND come from the germline V gene (reference sequence). Trimming took 0 bases from V and 3 from J, leaving 15 bases between them. The CDR3 covers 17 residues. The CDR3 loop reads CASSIEAGRDFYNEQFF. The CDR3 DNA reads TGTGCCAGTAGTATAGAGGCGGGGAGAGATTTCTACAATGAGCAGTTCTTC.

The chain employs TRBV7-2 and TRBJ1-2; 12 bases map to TRBD1. The germline CDR1 and CDR2 sequences are SGHTA and FQGNSA. Trimming took 0 bases from V and 8 from J; bases not matched to a gene: 4. The length of the CDR3 is 15 residues. The CDR3 region has the DNA TGTGCCAGCAGCTTAGCGGGACAGGGGGCATGGGGCTACACCTTC. Amino acid sequence: CASSLAGQGAWGYTF.

The rearrangement joins TRBV27 to TRBJ2-1; 10 bases are shared with TRBD2. There are 16 residues in the CDR3. The germline V gene has CDR1 MNHEY and CDR2 SMNVEV (reference sequence). Germline trimming cut 6 bases from V and 6 bases from J; bases unmatched to any gene: 11. The DNA for the CDR3 is TGTGCCAGCAGACTCCAGAGCGGGAGGGCCCGCAATGAGCAGTTCTTC. This translates into CASRLQSGRARNEQFF.

V is TRBV19 and J is TRBJ2-7; 7 bases agree with TRBD2. V lost 5 bases to trimming and J lost 5 bases; unmatched junction nucleotides: 9. Germline CDR1 and CDR2: LNHDA and SQIVND (reference sequence). The CDR3 is 14 residues long. CDR3: CASSPGLSSNEQYF. Written as DNA, the CDR3 is TGTGCCAGTAGTCCGGGACTATCTTCTAACGAGCAGTACTTC.

This chain links TRBV9 with TRBJ2-1, with D unclear. The CDR3 has 13 residues. V was cut by 4 bases and J by 5 bases, with 10 bases left in between. CDR1 and CDR2 (germline): SGDLS, YYNGEE. Written as DNA, the CDR3 is TGTGCCAGCAGCCCAGATGGTCACAATGAGCAGTTCTTC. Translating gives CASSPDGHNEQFF.

The rearrangement uses TRBV11-3 and TRBJ2-1; D remains unclear. The CDR3 covers 12 residues. V was pared by 3 bases and J by 4 bases, with 4 bases between. The V gene's germline CDR1 is SGHNT and CDR2 YENEEA. The chain's CDR3 is CASSLGYNEQFF. In DNA form, the CDR3 reads TGTGCCAGCAGCTTGGGTTACAATGAGCAGTTCTTC.

V and J are TRBV28 and TRBJ1-1; no reliable D call. Germline-derived CDR1 and CDR2 are MDHEN and SYDVKM. V was pared by 3 bases and J by 9 bases, with 14 bases between. The length of the CDR3 is 13 residues. The DNA for the CDR3 is TGTGCCAGCAGTTTCAGTACTGTCCAACAAGCTTTCTTT. Translating it yields CASSFSTVQQAFF.